These 30 T cell receptor beta chains were all obtained from the same sample, sequenced in a study of T cells in Graves' hyperthyroidism and ophthalmopathy. Amplification targeted TCR beta CDR3 regions from RNA transcripts. First-round RT-PCR with HTBI primers amplified the TCR CDR3 region. TCRdb passed the multiplex PCR reads through MiXCR, listing each CDR3 protein once. Found here are 500,000 to 600,000 distinct CDR3 sequences, approximately 16% of them singletons; the top ten hold around 18%. The sequencing sample was made of blood. Receptors were obtained from a woman younger than 30 with Graves' hyperthyroidism.

This clonotype has just a few counts. The gene calls are TRBV28 and TRBJ1-2; no clear D. Trimming shortened V by 10 bases and J by 10 bases, and 16 bases separated the two germline ends. Germline V lookup: CDR1 MDHEN, CDR2 SYDVKM. This CDR3 region has 11 residues. The CDR3 region has the DNA TGTGCCACCGCGGGCAGAATCGTCTACACCTTC. Its protein product is CATAGRIVYTF.

This clonotype was picked up a small number of times. This rearrangement joins TRBV6-2 or TRBV6-3 to TRBJ2-7; D is undetermined. V dropped 1 base and J dropped 9 bases, with 7 bases sitting between them. Germline assignment: CDR1 MNHEY and CDR2 SVGEGT. The CDR3 runs 11 residues. CDR3 DNA sequence: TGTGCCAGCAGTTACTTTGAGGTGCAGTACTTC. The encoded protein is CASSYFEVQYF.

This clonotype was detected many times. The chain employs TRBV12-3 or TRBV12-4 and TRBJ1-1; unclear D gene. Trimming removed 4 bases at V and 1 base at J, with 7 bases between. This CDR3 has 13 residues. The CDR3 loop is CASSSEWNTEAFF. The CDR3 DNA reads TGTGCCAGCAGTTCGGAGTGGAACACTGAAGCTTTCTTT.

This clonotype was detected ten times or more. The chain carries TRBV18 and TRBJ1-2, with 9 bases lining up with TRBD1. CDR1 KGHSH and CDR2 LQKENI come from the germline V gene. The CDR3 spans 15 residues. Trimming took 3 bases from V and 4 from J; bases not matched to a gene: 6. The CDR3 nucleotides are TGTGCCAGCTCACCGGGACAGGGCGACCTCTATGGCTACACCTTC. Translation: CASSPGQGDLYGYTF.

The V call is TRBV7-6, the J call TRBJ2-1; TRBD2 matches 7 bases. The V and J ends lost 2 bases and 5 bases, in that order; junction bases with no gene match: 15. Looked up from germline, CDR1 is SGHVS and CDR2 is FNYEAQ. The CDR3 totals 18 residues. CDR3 DNA: TGTGCCAGCAGCTTAATCGTGGCTAGCGGTCTTATTCACAATGAGCAGTTCTTC. Translating it yields CASSLIVASGLIHNEQFF.

The chain links TRBV10-2 to TRBJ2-5; weak D call: TRBD1 (6 bases). The germline CDR1 and CDR2 sequences are WSHSY and SAAADI. V lost 6 bases, J lost 1 base, and 12 bases lay in between. CDR3 length: 14 residues. The CDR3 nucleotides are TGCGCCAGCAGAGGCAGGGGTCGCCAAGAGACCCAGTACTTC. Translated: CASRGRGRQETQYF.

This clonotype has a count of ten or more. CDR3 in amino acids: CASSFELTASYEQYF. CDR3 sequence (DNA): TGTGCCAGCAGTTTCGAGCTGACAGCATCCTACGAGCAGTACTTC. The chain links TRBV28 to TRBJ2-7; D may be TRBD1 (5 bases). CDR1 is MDHEN and CDR2 is SYDVKM in the germline V gene. Trimming cost V 3 bases and J 1 base, with 13 bases left between them. The length of the CDR3 is 15 residues.

Notes on this clonotype: At one boundary the junction diverges from the germline segment, which might be a read error. The gene calls are TRBV6-2 or TRBV6-3 and TRBJ2-2; D may correspond to TRBD1 or TRBD2 (6 bases each). The CDR3 contains 14 residues. Germline V lookup: CDR1 MNHEY, CDR2 SVGEGT. CDR3 nucleotide sequence: TGTGCCATCGGGGACCAGGGGTCCACCGGGGGGCTGTTTTTT. Protein sequence: CAIGDQGSTGGLFF.

At least ten counts were recorded for this clonotype. The genes are TRBV2 and TRBJ2-5, with D possibly matching TRBD2 (6 bases). This CDR3 comprises 12 residues. Per the germline V gene, CDR1 is SNHLY and CDR2 is FYNNEI. V lost 8 bases, J lost 1 base, and 8 bases lay in between. The CDR3 DNA reads as TGTGCCAGCCCCGGGAGCCAAGAGACCCAGTACTTC. Amino acid sequence: CASPGSQETQYF.

The chain employs TRBV11-3 and TRBJ1-1; a weak D match, TRBD1 (6 bases). CDR1 and CDR2 (germline): SGHNT, YENEEA. This CDR3 has 15 amino acids. V shed 5 bases and J shed 0 bases, with 13 bases lying between them. The CDR3 reads CASSLRDTVNTEAFF. The CDR3 DNA is TGTGCCAGCAGCCTGCGGGACACCGTGAACACTGAAGCTTTCTTT.

V is TRBV4-1 and J is TRBJ2-5; D is perhaps TRBD2 (5 bases). Germline CDR1 MGHRA, CDR2 YSYEKL. The CDR3 is 14 residues long. V was shortened by 4 bases and J by 4 bases, with 13 bases between the two germline ends. DNA of the CDR3: TGCGCCAGCAGCCCTCCCGGGGTTGCAGAGACCCAGTACTTC. This encodes CASSPPGVAETQYF.

This rearrangement joins TRBV11-3 to TRBJ1-1; D is unclear. V gave up 5 bases and J gave up 5 bases, with 9 bases separating them. The CDR3 has 12 residues. Germline V lookup: CDR1 SGHNT, CDR2 YENEEA. The CDR3 sequence is CASSLFRTEAFF. CDR3 bases: TGTGCCAGCAGCCTTTTTCGGACTGAAGCTTTCTTT.

This clonotype came up a few times. The chain is built from TRBV5-1 and TRBJ2-5, with 16 bases fitting TRBD2. Trimming at V came to 4 bases and at J to 4 bases, leaving 10 bases not matched to a gene. CDR1 is SGHRS, CDR2 YFSETQ, per germline. The CDR3 spans 18 residues. For the CDR3, the DNA is TGCGCCAGCAGCCGTCCCGGGACTAGCGGGAGGGCCTCAGAGACCCAGTACTTC. Amino acids: CASSRPGTSGRASETQYF.

CDR3 in amino acids: CSVDPGPDTQYF. CDR3 DNA sequence: TGCAGCGTTGACCCAGGGCCAGATACGCAGTATTTT. The chain has TRBV29-1 and TRBJ2-3; maybe TRBD1 (5 bases). Looked up from germline, CDR1 is SQVTM and CDR2 is ANQGSEA. The CDR3 has 12 amino acids. Trimming removed 3 bases from V and 4 bases from J, with 8 bases in between.

This clonotype was seen at least ten times. This chain joins TRBV20-1 and TRBJ2-1; perhaps D is TRBD1 or TRBD2 (5 bases each). CDR3 length equals 15 residues. V lost 2 bases to trimming and J lost 9 bases, with 20 bases between them. From germline, CDR1 is DFQATT and CDR2 SNEGSKA (reference sequence). The CDR3 nucleotides are TGCAGTGCTAGACCCCGGGACGGCGCTGGGGGTGAGCAGTTCTTC. Translation: CSARPRDGAGGEQFF.

This clonotype was seen many times. This chain's CDR3 is CASSLVSGSSYNEQFF. The DNA for the CDR3 is TGCGCCAGCAGCTTGGTTAGCGGGAGCTCCTACAATGAGCAGTTCTTC. The chain employs TRBV5-1 and TRBJ2-1; TRBD2 matches at 9 bases. Unmatched junction bases numbered 1, after V lost 0 bases and J lost 0 bases. Germline CDR1 SGHRS, CDR2 YFSETQ. This CDR3 has 16 amino acids.

V gene TRBV20-1 combines with J gene TRBJ1-5; tentatively, D is TRBD1 (5 bases). CDR3 length: 15 amino acids. CDR1 and CDR2 (germline): DFQATT, SNEGSKA (reference sequence). The V and J ends lost 0 bases and 6 bases respectively, with 15 bases between them. As DNA, the CDR3 is TGCAGTGCTAGAGATCTGGAGGGGATGGGTCAGCCCCAGCATTTT. This codes for CSARDLEGMGQPQHF.

This clonotype was seen more than once but under ten times. The chain uses TRBV5-1 and TRBJ2-5, with 10 nucleotides matching TRBD1. Looked up from germline, CDR1 is SGHRS and CDR2 is YFSETQ. The CDR3 spans 15 residues. V was clipped by 1 base and J by 1 base; unmatched bases: 1. CDR3 loop: CASSLRDRGQETQYF. CDR3 nucleotide sequence: TGCGCCAGCAGCTTGCGGGACAGGGGCCAAGAGACCCAGTACTTC.

This clonotype was seen at least ten times. This chain connects TRBV12-3 or TRBV12-4 to TRBJ2-3; 9 nucleotides line up with TRBD2. The J segment lost 4 bases and the V segment lost 3 bases, leaving 5 bases of the junction unmatched. The CDR3 has 15 residues. The CDR3 coding sequence is TGTGCCAGCAGTTTTGCGGGGGGGCCAGCAGATACGCAGTATTTT. Translating it yields CASSFAGGPADTQYF.

This clonotype was seen repeatedly, ten times or more. The gene calls are TRBV12-3 or TRBV12-4 and TRBJ1-5; D is undetermined. Trimming pared 3 bases from V and 3 bases from J, leaving 9 bases between. The CDR3 spans 14 residues. CDR3 in DNA: TGTGCCAGCAGTTTTTTACAGTCCAATCAGCCCCAGCATTTT. Protein: CASSFLQSNQPQHF.

The chain links TRBV7-3 to TRBJ2-1, with 13 bases identical to TRBD2. Germline values: CDR1 SGHTA, CDR2 FQGTGA. J gave up 7 bases and V 1 base, and 1 base lay outside the gene matches. This CDR3 is built from 15 residues. As DNA, the CDR3 is TGTGCCAGCAGCTTAAAACTAGCGGGGGGGAATGAGCAGTTCTTC. The encoded protein is CASSLKLAGGNEQFF.

This clonotype was counted only a few times. This chain links TRBV4-1 with TRBJ2-2, with TRBD1 identical over 7 bases. Germline CDR1 is MGHRA and CDR2 is YSYEKL. The CDR3 runs 16 residues. J lost 4 bases, V lost 1 base, and 6 bases had no gene match. In DNA form, the CDR3 reads TGCGCCAGCAGCCAAGGACAGGGAACGATCACCGGGGAGCTGTTTTTT. This gives the protein CASSQGQGTITGELFF.

This clonotype has ten or more counts. The chain couples TRBV18 to TRBJ2-1; TRBD1 matches 8 bases. This CDR3 spans 15 amino acids. After removal of 3 bases from V and 4 bases from J, the junction contained 5 bases not matched to a gene. Germline assignment: CDR1 KGHSH and CDR2 LQKENI. The CDR3 spells CASSPETGVYNEQFF. In nucleotides, the CDR3 is TGTGCCAGCTCACCCGAGACAGGGGTATACAATGAGCAGTTCTTC.

This clonotype was picked up a small number of times. V gene TRBV30 combines with J gene TRBJ2-1; 7 bases fit TRBD1. This CDR3 spans 16 amino acids. Looked up from germline, CDR1 is GTSNPN and CDR2 is SVGIG (reference sequence). V gave up 2 bases and J gave up 0 bases; unmatched junction bases: 7. The CDR3 region is CAWSHSRTGSYNEQFF. Here the CDR3 DNA reads TGTGCCTGGAGTCACAGCCGGACAGGCTCCTACAATGAGCAGTTCTTC.

This clonotype was detected ten times or more. The V call is TRBV5-1, the J call TRBJ2-3; weak D call: TRBD2 (6 bases). The CDR3 has 14 residues. Looked up from germline, CDR1 is SGHRS and CDR2 is YFSETQ. Trimming pared 3 bases from V and 6 bases from J, leaving 14 bases between. CDR3 region: CASSSMPSEDTQYF. The CDR3 DNA reads TGCGCCAGCAGCTCGATGCCTAGCGAGGATACGCAGTATTTT.

The V call is TRBV2, the J call TRBJ1-3; D unclear. Germline assignment: CDR1 SNHLY and CDR2 FYNNEI. This CDR3 contains 13 residues. Deletions cut 1 base from V and 4 bases from J, with 5 bases between. CDR3 bases: TGTGCCAGCAGTGAAGGGGTCGGAAACACCATATATTTT. Residues: CASSEGVGNTIYF.

As to this clonotype: It may be a read error: a sequence one base away is much more abundant. This chain uses TRBV5-1 with TRBJ1-2; D possibly corresponds to TRBD1 (6 bases). Looked up from germline, CDR1 is SGHRS and CDR2 is YFSETQ. CDR3 length: 17 residues. The CDR3 region has the DNA TGCGCCAGCAGCTTGGGGGACATGCTCGCCATTAACTATGGCTTCACCTTC. It translates to CASSLGDMLAINYGFTF.

There are many counts of this clonotype. J is TRBJ1-3 and V is TRBV13; D remains ambiguous. Looked up from germline, CDR1 is PRHDT and CDR2 is FYEKMQ (reference sequence). Trimming removed 2 bases from V and 0 bases from J, with 8 bases in between. CDR3 length: 15 amino acids. The CDR3 reads CASSLSPTSGNTIYF. CDR3 bases: TGTGCCAGCAGCTTATCACCGACCTCTGGAAACACCATATATTTT.

The gene calls are TRBV10-2 and TRBJ2-7, with D tentatively TRBD2 (5 bases). The germline V gene has CDR1 WSHSY and CDR2 SAAADI. Trimming shortened V by 8 bases and J by 1 base, and 15 bases separated the two germline ends. This CDR3 region has 14 residues. CDR3 coding DNA: TGCGCCAGCCAATCAACTAGGCCTTCCTACGAGCAGTACTTC. Translating it yields CASQSTRPSYEQYF.

The sample holds one count of this clonotype. CDR3 sequence (DNA): TGTGCCAGTAGTATGATCGGGACCTACAATGAGCAGTTCTTC. It specifies CASSMIGTYNEQFF. The rearrangement uses TRBV19 and TRBJ2-1; TRBD2 is a possible D gene (5 bases). The CDR3 is made up of 14 amino acids. Trimming stripped 3 bases from V and 2 bases from J, with 8 bases between. Germline assignment: CDR1 LNHDA and CDR2 SQIVND (reference sequence).